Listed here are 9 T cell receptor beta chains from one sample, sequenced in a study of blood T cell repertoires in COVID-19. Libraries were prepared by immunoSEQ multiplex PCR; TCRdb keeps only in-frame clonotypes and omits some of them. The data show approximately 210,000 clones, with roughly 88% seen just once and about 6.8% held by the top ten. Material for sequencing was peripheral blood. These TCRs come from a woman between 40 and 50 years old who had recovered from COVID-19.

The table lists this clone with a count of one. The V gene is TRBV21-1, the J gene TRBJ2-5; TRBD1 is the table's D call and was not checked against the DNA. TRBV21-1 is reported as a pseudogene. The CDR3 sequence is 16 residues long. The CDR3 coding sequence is TGTGCCAGCAGCAAAGCGCGAGACCTTAGGGGAGAGACCCAGTACTTC. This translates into CASSKARDLRGETQYF.

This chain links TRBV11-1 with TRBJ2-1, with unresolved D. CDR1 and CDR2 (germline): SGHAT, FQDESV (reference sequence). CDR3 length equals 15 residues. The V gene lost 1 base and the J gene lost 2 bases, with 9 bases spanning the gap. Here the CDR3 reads CASSLGSPPYNEQFF. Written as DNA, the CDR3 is TGTGCCAGCAGCTTAGGGAGTCCCCCCTACAATGAGCAGTTCTTC. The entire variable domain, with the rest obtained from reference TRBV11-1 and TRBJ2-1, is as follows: EAEVAQSPRYKITEKSQAVAFWCDPISGHATLYWYRQILGQGPELLVQFQDESVVDDSQLPKDRFSAERLKGVDSTLKIQPAELGDSAMYLCASSLGSPPYNEQFFGPGTRLTVL.

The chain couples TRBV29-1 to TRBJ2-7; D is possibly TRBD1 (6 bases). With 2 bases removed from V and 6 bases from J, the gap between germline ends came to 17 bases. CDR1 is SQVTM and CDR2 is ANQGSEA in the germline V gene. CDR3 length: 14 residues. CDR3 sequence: CSVESGSGDAEQYF. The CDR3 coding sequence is TGCAGCGTTGAATCAGGGTCAGGGGACGCCGAGCAGTACTTC.

Written as DNA, the CDR3 is TGTGCCAGCAGCTTAAACCCTAGCGGAGATACGCAGTATTTT. It encodes CASSLNPSGDTQYF. The gene calls are TRBV11-1 and TRBJ2-3; 7 bases match TRBD2. J lost 5 bases, V lost 2 bases, and 4 bases had no gene match. The CDR3 covers 14 residues. CDR1 SGHAT and CDR2 FQDESV come from the germline V gene (reference sequence).

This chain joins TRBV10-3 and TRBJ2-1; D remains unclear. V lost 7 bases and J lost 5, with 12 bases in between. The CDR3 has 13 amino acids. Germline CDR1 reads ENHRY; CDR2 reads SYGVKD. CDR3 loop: CAIKTPLDNEQFF. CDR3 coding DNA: TGTGCCATCAAGACTCCGCTCGACAATGAGCAGTTCTTC.

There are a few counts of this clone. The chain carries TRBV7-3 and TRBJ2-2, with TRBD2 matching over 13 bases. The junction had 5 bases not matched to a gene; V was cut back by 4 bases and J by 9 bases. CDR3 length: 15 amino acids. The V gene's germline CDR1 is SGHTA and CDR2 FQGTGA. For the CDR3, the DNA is TGTGCCAGCAGCTCCGGGACTAGCGGGGTTCGGGAGCTGTTTTTT. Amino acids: CASSSGTSGVRELFF.

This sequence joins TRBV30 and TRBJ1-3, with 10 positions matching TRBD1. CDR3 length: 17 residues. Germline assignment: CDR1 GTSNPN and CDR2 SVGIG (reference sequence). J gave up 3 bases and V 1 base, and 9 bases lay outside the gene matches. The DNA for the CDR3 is TGTGCCTGGAGTGCGGGGACAGGGGCGCTACTTGGAAACACCATATATTTT. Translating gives CAWSAGTGALLGNTIYF.

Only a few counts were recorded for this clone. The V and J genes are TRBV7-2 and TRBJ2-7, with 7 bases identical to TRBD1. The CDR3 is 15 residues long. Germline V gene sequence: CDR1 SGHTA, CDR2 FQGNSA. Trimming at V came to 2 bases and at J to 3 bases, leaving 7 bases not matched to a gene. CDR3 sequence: CASSLSSQGVYEQYF. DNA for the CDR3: TGTGCCAGCAGCTTATCATCCCAGGGGGTCTACGAGCAGTACTTC.

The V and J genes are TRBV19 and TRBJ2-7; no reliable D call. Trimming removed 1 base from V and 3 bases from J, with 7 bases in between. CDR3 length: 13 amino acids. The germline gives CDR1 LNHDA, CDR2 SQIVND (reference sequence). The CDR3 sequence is CASSIGAYYEQYF. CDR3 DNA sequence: TGTGCCAGTAGTATAGGGGCCTACTACGAGCAGTACTTC.